This TCR beta chain emerged from a study of T cell responses to AZD1222 COVID-19 vaccine. The V gene's germline CDR1 is SGDLS and CDR2 YYNGEE. V was cut by 2 bases and J by 0 bases, with 11 bases left in between. The length of the CDR3 is 16 residues. This clone was seen only once. Repertoires were generated with immunoSEQ multiplex PCR, while TCRdb's copy carries only in-frame clones and drops some. The sample yields 95,000 to 110,000 clones, around 90% seen once. The chain links TRBV9 to TRBJ1-4; D is perhaps TRBD1 (5 bases). This sequence was found in an adult in good health. The sample in question was peripheral blood, obtained on day 0 of AZD1222 vaccination. This CDR3 is CASSVAGTTTNEKLFF. The CDR3 DNA sequence: TGTGCCAGCAGCGTGGCAGGGACGACAACTAATGAAAAACTGTTTTTT. Full variable domain (remainder filled in from reference TRBV9 and TRBJ1-4): DSGVTQTPKHLITATGQRVTLRCSPRSGDLSVYWYQQSLDQGLQFLIQYYNGEERAKGNILERFSAQQFPDLHSELNLSSLELGDSALYFCASSVAGTTTNEKLFFGSGTQLSVL.